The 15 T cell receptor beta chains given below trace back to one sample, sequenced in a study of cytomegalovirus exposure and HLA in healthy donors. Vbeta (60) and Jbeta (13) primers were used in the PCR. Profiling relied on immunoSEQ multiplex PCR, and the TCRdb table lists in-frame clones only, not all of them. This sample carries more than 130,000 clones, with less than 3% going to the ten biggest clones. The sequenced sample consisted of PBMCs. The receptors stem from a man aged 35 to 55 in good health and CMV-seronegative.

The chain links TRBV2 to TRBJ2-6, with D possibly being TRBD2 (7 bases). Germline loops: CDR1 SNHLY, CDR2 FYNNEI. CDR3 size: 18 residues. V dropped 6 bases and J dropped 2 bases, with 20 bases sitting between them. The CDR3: CASRNNPAGATGANVLTF. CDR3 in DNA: TGTGCCAGCAGGAATAACCCCGCGGGGGCAACTGGGGCCAACGTCCTGACTTTC.

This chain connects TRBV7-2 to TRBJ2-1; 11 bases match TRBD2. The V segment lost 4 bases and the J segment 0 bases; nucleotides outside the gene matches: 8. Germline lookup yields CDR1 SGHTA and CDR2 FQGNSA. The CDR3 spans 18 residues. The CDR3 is CASSSPLAGGISYNEQFF. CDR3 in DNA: TGTGCCAGCAGCTCTCCTCTAGCGGGGGGTATCTCCTACAATGAGCAGTTCTTC.

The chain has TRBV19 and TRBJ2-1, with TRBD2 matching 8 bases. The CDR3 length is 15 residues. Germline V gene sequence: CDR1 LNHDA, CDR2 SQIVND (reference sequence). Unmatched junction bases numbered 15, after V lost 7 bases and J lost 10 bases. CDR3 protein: CASNLAGTTVGEQFF. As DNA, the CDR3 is TGTGCCAGTAATTTAGCGGGGACTACGGTCGGGGAGCAGTTCTTC.

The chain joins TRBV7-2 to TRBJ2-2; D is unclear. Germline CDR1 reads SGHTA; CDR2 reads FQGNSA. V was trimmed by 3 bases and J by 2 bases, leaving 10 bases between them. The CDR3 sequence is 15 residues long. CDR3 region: CASSLSQTNTGELFF. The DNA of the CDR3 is TGTGCCAGCAGCTTGTCACAGACCAACACCGGGGAGCTGTTTTTT.

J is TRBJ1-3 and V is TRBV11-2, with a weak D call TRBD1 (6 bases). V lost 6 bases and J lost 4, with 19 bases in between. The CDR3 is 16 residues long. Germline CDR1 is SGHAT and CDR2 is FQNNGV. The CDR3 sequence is CASRAPGGALGNTIYF. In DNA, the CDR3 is TGTGCCAGCAGGGCACCGGGGGGCGCTTTGGGAAACACCATATATTTT.

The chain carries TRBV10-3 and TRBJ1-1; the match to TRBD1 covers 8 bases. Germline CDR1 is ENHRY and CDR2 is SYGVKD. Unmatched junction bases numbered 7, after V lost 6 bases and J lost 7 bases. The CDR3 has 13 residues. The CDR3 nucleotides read TGTGCCATCAGACCAGGGGGCAAGGATGAAGCTTTCTTT. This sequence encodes CAIRPGGKDEAFF.

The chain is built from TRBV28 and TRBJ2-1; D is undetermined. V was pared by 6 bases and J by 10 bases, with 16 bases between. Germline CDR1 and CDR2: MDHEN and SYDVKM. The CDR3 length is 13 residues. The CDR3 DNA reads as TGTGCCAGCAGCCCTTCGGTCCCTCCAGAGCAGTTCTTC. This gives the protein CASSPSVPPEQFF.

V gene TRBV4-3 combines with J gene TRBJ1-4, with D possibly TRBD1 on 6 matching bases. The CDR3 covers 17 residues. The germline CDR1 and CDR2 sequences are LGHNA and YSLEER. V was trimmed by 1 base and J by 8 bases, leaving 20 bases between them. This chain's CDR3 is CASSQGPAGQRGEKLFF. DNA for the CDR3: TGCGCCAGCAGCCAAGGACCCGCCGGACAAAGGGGGGAAAAACTGTTTTTT.

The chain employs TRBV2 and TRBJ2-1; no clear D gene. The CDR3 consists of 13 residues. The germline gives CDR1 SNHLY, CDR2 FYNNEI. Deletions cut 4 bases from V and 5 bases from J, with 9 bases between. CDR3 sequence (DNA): TGTGCCAGCAGTGTGGATGCGGACAATGAGCAGTTCTTC. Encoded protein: CASSVDADNEQFF.

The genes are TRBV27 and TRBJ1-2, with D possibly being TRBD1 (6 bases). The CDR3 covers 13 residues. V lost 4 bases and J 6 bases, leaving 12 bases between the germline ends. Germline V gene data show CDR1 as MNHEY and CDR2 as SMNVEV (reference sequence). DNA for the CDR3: TGTGCCAGCAGTTCATACAGGGAGAATGGCTACACCTTC. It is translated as CASSSYRENGYTF.

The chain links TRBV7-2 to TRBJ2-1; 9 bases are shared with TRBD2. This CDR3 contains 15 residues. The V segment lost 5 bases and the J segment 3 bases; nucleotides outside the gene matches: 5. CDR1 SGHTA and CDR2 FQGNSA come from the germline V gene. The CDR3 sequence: CASSAGAGGYNEQFF. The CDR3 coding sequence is TGTGCCAGCAGCGCTGGAGCGGGGGGCTACAATGAGCAGTTCTTC.

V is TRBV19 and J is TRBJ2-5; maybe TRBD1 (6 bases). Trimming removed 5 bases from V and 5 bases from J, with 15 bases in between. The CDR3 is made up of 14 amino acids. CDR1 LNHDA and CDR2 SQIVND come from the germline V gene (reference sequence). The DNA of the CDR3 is TGTGCCAGTAGTCATGGGGGTACAGGGGAGACCCAGTACTTC. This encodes CASSHGGTGETQYF.

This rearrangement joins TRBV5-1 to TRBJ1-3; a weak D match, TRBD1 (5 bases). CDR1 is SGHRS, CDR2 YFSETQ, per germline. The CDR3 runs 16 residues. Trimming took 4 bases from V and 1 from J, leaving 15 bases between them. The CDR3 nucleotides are TGCGCCAGCAGCCCGACCCCCAGGGTATCTGGAAACACCATATATTTT. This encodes CASSPTPRVSGNTIYF.

The CDR3 reads CATGRNEQFF. CDR3 in DNA: TGTGCCACCGGGAGGAATGAGCAGTTCTTC. The rearrangement links TRBV10-3 to TRBJ2-1; TRBD2 aligns across 7 bases. V was pared by 10 bases and J by 7 bases, with 1 base of the junction left unmatched. Germline V gene lookup returns CDR1 ENHRY and CDR2 SYGVKD. The CDR3 sequence is 10 residues long.

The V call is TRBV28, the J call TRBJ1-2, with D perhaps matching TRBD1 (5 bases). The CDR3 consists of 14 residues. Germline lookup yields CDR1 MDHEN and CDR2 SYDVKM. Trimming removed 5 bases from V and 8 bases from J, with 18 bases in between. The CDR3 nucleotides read TGTGCCAGCAGTCCCCCACGGGACTCGGGGGGCTACACCTTC. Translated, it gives CASSPPRDSGGYTF.